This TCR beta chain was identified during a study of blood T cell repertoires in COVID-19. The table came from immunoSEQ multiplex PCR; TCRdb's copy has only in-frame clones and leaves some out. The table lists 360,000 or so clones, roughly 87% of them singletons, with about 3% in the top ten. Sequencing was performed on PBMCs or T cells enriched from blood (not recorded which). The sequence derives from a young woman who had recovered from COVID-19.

The CDR3 DNA reads TGTGCCAGCAGTTCACTATATGGTCCCACCCAGCCCCAGCATTTT. Translating it yields CASSSLYGPTQPQHF. The chain uses TRBV6-5 and TRBJ1-5; D is unresolved. Germline-derived CDR1 and CDR2 are MNHEY and SVGAGI. The CDR3 is 15 residues long. V lost 4 bases and J 7 bases, leaving 17 bases between the germline ends.